These 18 T cell receptor beta chains originate from one sample sequenced in a study of cytomegalovirus exposure and HLA in healthy donors. Researchers ran the PCR with 60 Vbeta and 13 Jbeta primers. Data came from immunoSEQ multiplex PCR; TCRdb stores just in-frame clones and leaves some out. The sample records around 200,000 clones, over 75% being singletons. Sequencing used PBMCs. The receptors stem from a male donor in good health and CMV-seronegative.

The V call is TRBV19, the J call TRBJ1-6; D ambiguous. This CDR3 is built from 14 residues. Per the germline V gene, CDR1 is LNHDA and CDR2 is SQIVND (reference sequence). Trimming removed 6 bases at V and 0 bases at J, with 6 bases between. In DNA, the CDR3 is TGTGCCAGTAGGATTAGCTCCTATAATTCACCCCTCCACTTT. It is translated as CASRISSYNSPLHF.

This chain links TRBV9 with TRBJ2-3; D is perhaps TRBD2 (6 bases). The germline gives CDR1 SGDLS, CDR2 YYNGEE. The germline V and J ends were trimmed by 1 base and 2 bases, with 14 bases remaining between them. The CDR3 contains 16 residues. CDR3 loop: CASSVNRETNTDTQYF. DNA for the CDR3: TGTGCCAGCAGCGTAAACCGGGAGACCAACACAGATACGCAGTATTTT.

This chain uses TRBV14 with TRBJ1-1; D is ambiguous. Germline CDR1 is SGHDN and CDR2 is FVKESK. With 4 bases removed from V and 0 bases from J, the gap between germline ends came to 6 bases. This CDR3 comprises 13 residues. The CDR3, as DNA: TGTGCCAGCAGCCGCGGGTTGAACACTGAAGCTTTCTTT. Its protein is CASSRGLNTEAFF. The variable domain in full, completed from reference TRBV14 and TRBJ1-1, reads EAGVTQFPSHSVIEKGQTVTLRCDPISGHDNLYWYRRVMGKEIKFLLHFVKESKQDESGMPNNRFLAERTGGTYSTLKVQPAELEDSGVYFCASSRGLNTEAFFGQGTRLTVV.

The J gene is TRBJ1-3, the V gene TRBV5-4, with 9 bases aligning to TRBD1. The CDR3 consists of 13 residues. In germline, CDR1 is SGHNT, CDR2 YYREEE (reference sequence). Trimming cost V 4 bases and J 7 bases; bases outside gene matches: 3. CDR3 protein: CASSADRGNTIYF. The CDR3 DNA reads as TGTGCCAGCAGCGCCGACAGGGGGAACACCATATATTTT.

The chain combines TRBV10-1 with TRBJ1-2; TRBD1 matches at 9 bases. The V segment lost 0 bases and the J segment 4 bases; nucleotides outside the gene matches: 15. The V gene's germline CDR1 is WNHNN and CDR2 SYGVQD (reference sequence). CDR3 length: 19 amino acids. The CDR3 coding sequence is TGCGCCAGCAGTGAGTCAGCCCCCCACAGGGGGCCCCCCGGCTATGGCTACACCTTC. Encoded protein: CASSESAPHRGPPGYGYTF.

The chain employs TRBV19 and TRBJ1-5, with a possible D match to TRBD1 (6 bases). The CDR3 totals 13 residues. Trimming removed 6 bases at V and 6 bases at J, with 12 bases between. Per germline, CDR1 LNHDA and CDR2 SQIVND (reference sequence). The CDR3 coding sequence is TGTGCCAGTAGCGACACAGGGTTTCAGCCCCAGCATTTT. Protein: CASSDTGFQPQHF.

V is TRBV19 and J is TRBJ2-1, with TRBD1 identical over 8 bases. The J segment lost 4 bases and the V segment lost 5 bases, leaving 7 bases of the junction unmatched. The CDR3 contains 15 residues. Germline CDR1 and CDR2: LNHDA and SQIVND (reference sequence). CDR3 protein: CASSFQGARYNEQFF. CDR3 nucleotide sequence: TGTGCCAGTAGTTTCCAGGGGGCTCGATACAATGAGCAGTTCTTC. The full variable domain, its missing parts supplied by reference TRBV19 and TRBJ2-1, is DGGITQSPKYLFRKEGQNVTLSCEQNLNHDAMYWYRQDPGQGLRLIYYSQIVNDFQKGDIAEGYSVSREKKESFPLTVTSAQKNPTAFYLCASSFQGARYNEQFFGPGTRLTVL.

This CDR3 reads CASSLIGATNEKLFF. CDR3 coding DNA: TGTGCCAGCAGCTTAATCGGAGCAACTAATGAAAAACTGTTTTTT. V is TRBV7-2 and J is TRBJ1-4; D is undetermined. Trimming left V 2 bases short and J 0 bases short, with 7 bases between. The V gene's germline CDR1 is SGHTA and CDR2 FQGNSA. The CDR3 loop spans 15 amino acids.

The gene calls are TRBV7-9 and TRBJ1-4; 9 bases map to TRBD1. The CDR3 covers 16 residues. The trim removed 7 bases at V and 11 bases at J, leaving 17 bases unmatched. The germline CDR1 and CDR2 sequences are SEHNR and FQNEAQ (reference sequence). The CDR3 loop is CASTAIRDRALEKLFF. CDR3 in DNA: TGTGCCAGCACCGCGATCCGGGACAGGGCCCTTGAGAAACTGTTTTTT.

This clone was seen a few times. The chain combines TRBV28 with TRBJ1-3; D unclear. The CDR3 runs 15 residues. V dropped 5 bases and J dropped 0 bases, with 11 bases sitting between them. Germline V gives CDR1 MDHEN, CDR2 SYDVKM. The CDR3 spells CASSGRLLSGNTIYF. The DNA of the CDR3 is TGTGCCAGCAGTGGCAGGTTGCTCTCTGGAAACACCATATATTTT.

The rearrangement joins TRBV7-3 to TRBJ1-4, with unresolved D. From germline, CDR1 is SGHTA and CDR2 FQGTGA. The CDR3 is made up of 13 amino acids. The germline V and J ends were trimmed by 5 bases and 8 bases, with 12 bases remaining between them. The CDR3 DNA is TGTGCCAGCAGCCCATTTTGGCTGGAAAAACTGTTTTTT. Protein: CASSPFWLEKLFF.

This clone showed up just a few times. The rearrangement links TRBV5-1 to TRBJ1-1; D remains unclear. This CDR3 is 14 amino acids long. In germline, CDR1 is SGHRS, CDR2 YFSETQ. With 5 bases removed from V and 1 base from J, the gap between germline ends came to 12 bases. DNA of the CDR3: TGCGCCAGCAGTTTAGAAAACCCGAACACTGAAGCTTTCTTT. Its protein product is CASSLENPNTEAFF.

Only one count was recorded for this clone. V is TRBV29-1 and J is TRBJ2-1; 7 nucleotides line up with TRBD2. V lost 1 base and J lost 3; bases outside the gene matches: 9. The CDR3 totals 16 residues. Germline V gives CDR1 SQVTM, CDR2 ANQGSEA. CDR3 sequence (DNA): TGCAGCGTTGAAGGGGGTGCGGGAGCTCGCTACAATGAGCAGTTCTTC. Its protein product is CSVEGGAGARYNEQFF.

CDR3 nucleotide sequence: TGCGCCAGCAGCCAGCCAGGCGACAGGGATGGAAGAAACACCATATATTTT. Encoded protein: CASSQPGDRDGRNTIYF. This chain connects TRBV10-1 to TRBJ1-3; 7 nucleotides align to TRBD1. Trimming at V came to 6 bases and at J to 5 bases, leaving 16 bases not matched to a gene. This CDR3 comprises 17 residues. Germline CDR1 is WNHNN and CDR2 is SYGVQD (reference sequence).

The rearrangement links TRBV28 to TRBJ1-2, with TRBD1 identical over 8 bases. Germline trimming cut 2 bases from V and 7 bases from J; bases unmatched to any gene: 6. Germline CDR1 reads MDHEN; CDR2 reads SYDVKM. CDR3 length: 14 amino acids. CDR3 DNA sequence: TGTGCCAGCAGTTTAGAGACAGGGGCGGGTGGCTACACCTTC. Residues: CASSLETGAGGYTF.

The rearrangement joins TRBV20-1 to TRBJ2-5, with D uncertain. This CDR3 spans 11 amino acids. Germline assignment: CDR1 DFQATT and CDR2 SNEGSKA (reference sequence). The CDR3 DNA sequence: TGCAGCCCCGAGTTTCAAGAGACCCAGTACTTC. Translating it yields CSPEFQETQYF.

CDR3 residues: CASARDTMKEKLFF. The CDR3 nucleotides are TGTGCCAGTGCCCGAGACACGATGAAAGAAAAACTGTTTTTT. The rearrangement links TRBV19 to TRBJ1-4; D is uncertain. Germline CDR1 LNHDA, CDR2 SQIVND (reference sequence). Trimming cost V 8 bases and J 8 bases, with 18 bases left between them. The CDR3 is 14 residues long.

This chain links TRBV30 with TRBJ1-5; no clear D gene. The CDR3 is 16 amino acids. Trimming removed 3 bases at V and 2 bases at J, with 17 bases between. Per the germline V gene, CDR1 is GTSNPN and CDR2 is SVGIG (reference sequence). Here the CDR3 reads CAWRAPTSGGNQPQHF. In nucleotides, the CDR3 is TGTGCCTGGAGGGCACCAACTAGCGGCGGCAATCAGCCCCAGCATTTT.